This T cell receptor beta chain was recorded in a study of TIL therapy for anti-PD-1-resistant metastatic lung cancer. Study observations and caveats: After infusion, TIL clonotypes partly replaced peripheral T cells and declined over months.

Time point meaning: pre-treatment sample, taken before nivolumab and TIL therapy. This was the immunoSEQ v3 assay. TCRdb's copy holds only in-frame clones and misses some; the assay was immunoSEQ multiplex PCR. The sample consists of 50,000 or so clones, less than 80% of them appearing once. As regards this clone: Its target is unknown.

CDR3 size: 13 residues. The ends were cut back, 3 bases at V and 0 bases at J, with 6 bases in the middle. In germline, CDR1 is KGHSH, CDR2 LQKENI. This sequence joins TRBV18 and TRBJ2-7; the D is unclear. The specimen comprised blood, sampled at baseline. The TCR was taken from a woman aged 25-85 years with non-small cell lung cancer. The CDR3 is CASSPPSSYEQYF. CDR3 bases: TGTGCCAGCTCACCCCCTAGCTCCTACGAGCAGTACTTC.